The subject of this entry is one T cell receptor beta chain. Its antigen is unknown. Version v3.0 of the immunoSEQ assay was performed at survey level. Per sample, sequencing targeted roughly 35,000-55,000 T-cell genomes. TCRdb keeps only in-frame clones here, not all; method: immunoSEQ multiplex PCR. Altogether under 9,000 clones are present, roughly 87% being singletons, with the ten largest covering approximately 15%. Germline CDR1 ENHRY, CDR2 SYGVKD. With 1 base removed from V and 1 base from J, the gap between germline ends came to 8 bases. CDR3 length: 15 residues. This sample is drawn from a study of long-term antiretroviral therapy in people with HIV. General observations from the study: Repertoires in HIV (unlike those of controls) had narrower CDR3 length ranges. Participants lacked recorded data on ART adherence, viral resistance or therapy changes.

This chain links TRBV10-3 with TRBJ2-1, with a weak D call TRBD2 (6 bases). The clonotype was recovered from a middle-aged man with HIV. Sample: unsorted PBMCs, taken 0.1 years after starting antiretroviral therapy. The CDR3 nucleotides are TGTGCCATCAGTGAGTATGGGGGGTCCTACAATGAGCAGTTCTTC. It is translated as CAISEYGGSYNEQFF.